This TCR beta chain was documented in a study of T cells in Graves' hyperthyroidism and ophthalmopathy. The CDR3 sequence is 12 residues long. V was clipped by 1 base and J by 0 bases, with 3 bases between them. Germline V gives CDR1 GTSNPN, CDR2 SVGIG (reference sequence). Amplification of TCR beta CDR3 regions used RNA as the template. HTBI primers were used for first-round RT-PCR of the TCR CDR3. A single record per CDR3 protein comes from TCRdb applying MiXCR to the multiplex PCR reads. Seen here are some 570,000 distinct CDR3 sequences, 14% observed once, and the top ten hold less than 9%. This clonotype was seen ten or more times.

Sequences were obtained from blood. The source is a young woman with Graves' ophthalmopathy. This chain links TRBV30 with TRBJ1-2; D is undetermined. CDR3 nucleotides: TGTGCCTGGAGTGGAGCTAACTATGGCTACACCTTC. Residues: CAWSGANYGYTF. Drawing the rest from reference TRBV30 and TRBJ1-2, the complete variable domain is SQTIHQWPATLVQPVGSPLSLECTVEGTSNPNLYWYRQAAGRGLQLLFYSVGIGQISSEVPQNLSASRPQDRQFILSSKKLLLSDSGFYLCAWSGANYGYTFGSGTRLTVV.